This T cell receptor (beta chain) was identified during a study of T cells in localized non-small cell lung cancer (dated by TCRdb to 2019 to 2021). About the full investigation: T cell repertoires of 200 to 300 early-stage NSCLC patients were analyzed, with tumors being compared against uninvolved tumor-adjacent lungs. The cohort was made up of hundreds of treatment-naive NSCLC patients whose localized lung tumors had been resected. The mean age of the NSCLC patients was under 70 years, with 120 to 150 men and 95 to 110 women.

From the cysteine through the phenylalanine, the CDR3 covers 13 amino acids. The entry retains the CDR3 DNA only, 39 bases that are in frame from base 1. CDR1 and CDR2, per the germline V gene, are SGHTA and FQGTGA. V is cut back by 5 bases and J by 7 bases, with 3 bases in the junction unmatched. Results the study describes overall, beyond this receptor: The highest T cell clonality was observed in uninvolved tumor-adjacent lung, where clonality exceeded that of tumor, suggesting that antigenic responses were more focused in uninvolved tumor-adjacent lung. Because the study design was exploratory, TCR variables were selected using unadjusted p-values without false-discovery rate correction. A median of 57 of the top 100 tumor clones turned up in the paired uninvolved adjacent lung, and roughly 30 of those clones also ranked among the top 100 of that same adjacent lung. Multi-region tumor sequencing was not performed, so intratumor heterogeneity could not be excluded. Longer overall survival was associated with higher blood T cell density, whereas shorter survival was associated with higher adjacent-lung clonality.

Points on this clone: The clone's antigen remains unknown. No base quality values were provided; no much bigger clone lies one nucleotide off.

TCR beta CDR3 regions were sequenced from DNA using the immunoSEQ Assay. The study's processing was this. T cell density was computed as TCR beta template counts normalized to usable DNA estimated by amplifying housekeeping genes. Richness was estimated with the preseqR package, extrapolating to 400,000 templates for PBMC samples and 120,000 templates for tissue samples. Clonality was calculated as one minus Pielou's evenness. Differential abundance testing on productive amino-acid clonotypes, with a minimum total count of 5 and an alpha of 0.1, was used to identify tissue-enriched TCRs. The Jaccard Index and the Morisita Overlap Index were used to quantify repertoire overlap between compartments. TCR beta CDR3s were clustered by GLIPH together with public tetramer-defined viral CDR3s, and at least three viral sequences plus V-gene enrichment were required for viral motifs. TCRdb re-hosts the immuneACCESS table, in-frame sequences only. Its copies lack some clones; in the studies checked, an unresolved V gene accounts for under half of them, and the cause for the rest is not known. The V and J calls and clone size are taken from that table; D and trimming were inferred from the DNA. Within this sample are 60,000 to 65,000 clones, with roughly 90% of them counted one time only. Over 1.5% of the sample is in the top ten clones.

At diagnosis, peripheral blood, uninvolved tumor-adjacent lung and tumor were collected and stored as a combination of fresh-frozen and FFPE material. For TCR repertoire profiling, blood samples were analyzed in the form of peripheral blood mononuclear cells. The material sequenced was peripheral blood, taken before any cancer treatment. The sequence was obtained from a woman aged 40-69 years with stage I lung adenocarcinoma. The V and J genes are TRBV7-3 and TRBJ2-1, with TRBD1 matching 9 junction bases. Here the CDR3 is given as CASSPGQGNEQFF. The DNA is TGTGCCAGCAGCCCGGGACAGGGTAATGAGCAGTTCTTC.